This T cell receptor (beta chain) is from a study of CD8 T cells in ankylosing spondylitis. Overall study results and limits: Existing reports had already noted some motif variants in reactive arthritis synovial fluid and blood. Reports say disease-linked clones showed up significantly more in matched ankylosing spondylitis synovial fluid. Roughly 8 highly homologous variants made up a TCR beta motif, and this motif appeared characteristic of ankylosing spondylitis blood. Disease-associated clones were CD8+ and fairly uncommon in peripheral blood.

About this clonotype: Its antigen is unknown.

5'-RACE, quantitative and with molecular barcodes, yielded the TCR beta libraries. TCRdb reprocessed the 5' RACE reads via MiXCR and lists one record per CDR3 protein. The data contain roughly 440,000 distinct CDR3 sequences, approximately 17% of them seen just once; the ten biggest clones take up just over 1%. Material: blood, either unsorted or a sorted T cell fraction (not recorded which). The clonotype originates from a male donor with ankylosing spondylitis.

The CDR3: CASSLVPSARSYEQYF. The CDR3, as DNA: TGTGCCAGCAGCTTAGTTCCCAGCGCCCGATCCTACGAGCAGTACTTC. The rearrangement uses TRBV7-2 and TRBJ2-7; no firm D call. CDR1 is SGHTA, CDR2 FQGNSA, per germline. With 1 base removed from V and 1 base from J, the gap between germline ends came to 14 bases. This CDR3 contains 16 residues.